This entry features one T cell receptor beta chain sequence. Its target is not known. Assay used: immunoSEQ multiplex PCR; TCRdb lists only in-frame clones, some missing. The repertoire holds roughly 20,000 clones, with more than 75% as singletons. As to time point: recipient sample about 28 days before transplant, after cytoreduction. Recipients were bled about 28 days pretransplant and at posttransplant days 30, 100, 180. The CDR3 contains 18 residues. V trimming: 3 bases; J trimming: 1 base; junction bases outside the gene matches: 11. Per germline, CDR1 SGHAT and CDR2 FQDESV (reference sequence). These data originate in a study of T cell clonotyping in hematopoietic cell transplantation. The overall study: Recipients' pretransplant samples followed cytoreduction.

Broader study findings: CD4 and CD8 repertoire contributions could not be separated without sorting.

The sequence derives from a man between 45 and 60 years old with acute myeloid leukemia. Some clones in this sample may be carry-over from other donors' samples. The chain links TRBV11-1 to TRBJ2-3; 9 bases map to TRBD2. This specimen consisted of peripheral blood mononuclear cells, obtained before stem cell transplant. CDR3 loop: CASSLRRGGGWGTDTQYF. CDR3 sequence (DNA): TGTGCCAGCAGCTTGCGGCGGGGGGGCGGATGGGGCACAGATACGCAGTATTTT.